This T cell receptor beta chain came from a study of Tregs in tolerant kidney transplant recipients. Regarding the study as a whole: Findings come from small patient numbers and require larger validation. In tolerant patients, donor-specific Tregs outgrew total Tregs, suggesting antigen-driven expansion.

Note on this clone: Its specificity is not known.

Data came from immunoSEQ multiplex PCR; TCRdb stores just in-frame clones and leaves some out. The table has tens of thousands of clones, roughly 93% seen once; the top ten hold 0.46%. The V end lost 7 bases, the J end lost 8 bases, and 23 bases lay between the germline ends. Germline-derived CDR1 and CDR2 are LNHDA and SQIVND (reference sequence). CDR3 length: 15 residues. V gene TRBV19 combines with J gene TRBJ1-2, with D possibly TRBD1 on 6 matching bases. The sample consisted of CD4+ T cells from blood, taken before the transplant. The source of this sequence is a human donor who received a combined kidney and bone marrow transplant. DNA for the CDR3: TGTGCCAGTAAAGGGACAAGTCGCTTCTTGCGCGGCTACACCTTC. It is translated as CASKGTSRFLRGYTF.